This passage covers 14 T cell receptor beta chains from one sample sequenced in a study of cytomegalovirus exposure and HLA in healthy donors. Use of 60 Vbeta and 13 Jbeta primers characterized the PCR. Using immunoSEQ multiplex PCR, the repertoire was profiled, and TCRdb retains in-frame clones only, with some absent. The sample consists of about 180,000 clones, roughly four fifths of them appearing once. The sample comprised PBMCs. The receptors originated from a woman under 40 in good health and CMV-seronegative.

The chain couples TRBV5-6 to TRBJ1-5; tentative D call: TRBD1 (5 bases). Germline V gives CDR1 SGHDT, CDR2 YYEEEE. The V end lost 2 bases, the J end lost 5 bases, and 17 bases lay between the germline ends. CDR3 length: 16 amino acids. Here the CDR3 reads CASSFYMQGGYQPQHF. The CDR3 DNA sequence: TGTGCCAGCAGCTTTTATATGCAGGGTGGCTATCAGCCCCAGCATTTT.

The chain joins TRBV7-2 to TRBJ1-6, with TRBD1 matching over 7 bases. Trimming cost V 0 bases and J 6 bases; bases outside gene matches: 5. In germline, CDR1 is SGHTA, CDR2 FQGNSA. There are 16 residues in the CDR3. CDR3 DNA sequence: TGTGCCAGCAGCTTAGCGCTGGCAGGGGGTAATTCACCCCTCCACTTT. Encoded protein: CASSLALAGGNSPLHF.

The rearrangement joins TRBV28 to TRBJ2-5; 12 bases match TRBD2. The CDR3 loop spans 16 amino acids. J was trimmed by 4 bases and V by 3 bases; bases with no gene match: 6. Germline-derived CDR1 and CDR2 are MDHEN and SYDVKM. The DNA of the CDR3 is TGTGCCAGCAGTTTGGGGGGACTAGCGGGTAGAGAGACCCAGTACTTC. Translating gives CASSLGGLAGRETQYF.

The rearrangement links TRBV6-1 to TRBJ2-2; no reliable D call. The V end was cut by 4 bases, the J end by 5 bases, with 8 bases between. This CDR3 spans 13 amino acids. Germline CDR1 reads MNHNS; CDR2 reads SASEGT. As DNA, the CDR3 is TGTGCCAGCAGTGCCCTATGGACCGGGGAGCTGTTTTTT. Its protein is CASSALWTGELFF.

The rearrangement uses TRBV19 and TRBJ1-1, with 7 nucleotides matching TRBD1. CDR3 length: 15 amino acids. Germline assignment: CDR1 LNHDA and CDR2 SQIVND (reference sequence). Germline trimming cut 1 base from V and 0 bases from J; bases unmatched to any gene: 2. This CDR3 is CASSIATGLNTEAFF. The CDR3 nucleotides read TGTGCCAGTAGTATAGCGACAGGGTTGAACACTGAAGCTTTCTTT.

The V and J genes are TRBV29-1 and TRBJ1-2; 8 nucleotides agree with TRBD1. This CDR3 spans 16 amino acids. The germline CDR1 and CDR2 sequences are SQVTM and ANQGSEA. J gave up 0 bases and V 5 bases, and 11 bases lay outside the gene matches. CDR3 sequence: CSVQGSGGLANYGYTF. In DNA form, the CDR3 reads TGCAGCGTTCAGGGGTCAGGGGGCCTAGCTAACTATGGCTACACCTTC.

The chain has TRBV28 and TRBJ1-5; D unclear. V shed 3 bases and J shed 2 bases, with 14 bases lying between them. CDR3 length equals 16 residues. The germline CDR1 and CDR2 sequences are MDHEN and SYDVKM. CDR3 in amino acids: CASSFVAGDGNQPQHF. The CDR3 DNA sequence: TGTGCCAGCAGTTTTGTCGCGGGTGACGGCAATCAGCCCCAGCATTTT.

The sample holds a few counts of this clone. The chain couples TRBV30 to TRBJ1-5, with 7 bases lining up with TRBD1. Germline CDR1 and CDR2: GTSNPN and SVGIG (reference sequence). Unmatched junction bases numbered 11, after V lost 5 bases and J lost 4 bases. This CDR3 has 15 amino acids. The CDR3 loop is CAWGGPGGDNQPQHF. The CDR3 nucleotides read TGTGCCTGGGGAGGACCAGGGGGAGATAATCAGCCCCAGCATTTT.

The V call is TRBV27, the J call TRBJ1-5; 8 bases fit TRBD1. The CDR3 is 15 amino acids. Germline V CDR1 and CDR2: MNHEY, SMNVEV (reference sequence). V lost 1 base and J lost 6; bases outside the gene matches: 5. Written as DNA, the CDR3 is TGTGCCAGCAGTTTATATGGGACAGGAGTTCAGCCCCAGCATTTT. Amino acids: CASSLYGTGVQPQHF.

This rearrangement joins TRBV6-6 to TRBJ2-7; 8 bases match TRBD1. Germline V lookup: CDR1 MNHNY, CDR2 SVGAGI (reference sequence). This CDR3 contains 14 residues. The trim removed 7 bases at V and 5 bases at J, leaving 10 bases unmatched. The CDR3 DNA reads as TGTGCCAGCACCTTTCGACAGGGGATGAACGAGCAGTACTTC. Protein sequence: CASTFRQGMNEQYF.

This CDR3 reads CASSSPPGTKITDTQYF. The DNA for the CDR3 is TGTGCCAGTAGTAGCCCCCCCGGGACAAAGATCACAGATACGCAGTATTTT. V and J are TRBV19 and TRBJ2-3; D may be TRBD1 (6 bases). The CDR3 has 17 amino acids. Germline assignment: CDR1 LNHDA and CDR2 SQIVND (reference sequence). The germline V and J ends were trimmed by 4 bases and 2 bases, with 19 bases remaining between them. Looking up the rest from reference TRBV19 and TRBJ2-3 gives the full variable domain: DGGITQSPKYLFRKEGQNVTLSCEQNLNHDAMYWYRQDPGQGLRLIYYSQIVNDFQKGDIAEGYSVSREKKESFPLTVTSAQKNPTAFYLCASSSPPGTKITDTQYFGPGTRLTVL.

The chain has TRBV4-1 and TRBJ2-5; possible D gene TRBD2, 6 bases. This CDR3 region has 16 residues. The V end lost 0 bases, the J end lost 2 bases, and 13 bases lay between the germline ends. CDR1 is MGHRA and CDR2 is YSYEKL in the germline V gene. The CDR3: CASSQDGASEQETQYF. Here the CDR3 DNA reads TGCGCCAGCAGCCAAGACGGCGCTAGCGAACAAGAGACCCAGTACTTC.

CDR3 bases: TGTGCCAGCAGACAGACTAGCGGGGGGCAAGAGACCCAGTACTTC. Its protein is CASRQTSGGQETQYF. The chain joins TRBV6-5 to TRBJ2-5; 13 nucleotides match TRBD2. Per the germline V gene, CDR1 is MNHEY and CDR2 is SVGAGI. This CDR3 spans 15 amino acids. The ends lost 6 bases at V and 2 bases at J; junction bases unmatched: 3.

The chain couples TRBV28 to TRBJ2-1, with TRBD2 identical over 16 bases. The CDR3 length is 19 residues. With 5 bases clipped from V and 0 bases from J, the junction kept 7 bases outside the gene matches. Germline lookup yields CDR1 MDHEN and CDR2 SYDVKM. This CDR3 reads CASSPTGLAGGSSYNEQFF. The CDR3 coding sequence is TGTGCCAGCAGTCCGACGGGACTAGCGGGAGGGAGCTCCTACAATGAGCAGTTCTTC. The full variable domain, with the rest looked up from reference TRBV28 and TRBJ2-1, is DVKVTQSSRYLVKRTGEKVFLECVQDMDHENMFWYRQDPGLGLRLIYFSYDVKMKEKGDIPEGYSVSREKKERFSLILESASTNQTSMYLCASSPTGLAGGSSYNEQFFGPGTRLTVL.